This is a list of T cell receptor beta chains from one sample in a study of cytomegalovirus exposure and HLA in healthy donors. Assay: immunoSEQ multiplex PCR; the TCRdb copy retains only in-frame clones and omits some. The data show roughly 82,000 clones, 72% seen once. Sequencing used PBMCs. All receptors come from a woman aged 40 to 50 in good health and CMV-seropositive. CDR3s include the opening cysteine and the closing phenylalanine or tryptophan. Each record gives: J gene, V gene, D gene, CDR3 length, clone size, CDR3 protein, CDR3 DNA. A D gene is named only where the DNA matches it firmly. A row's size may be missing; if present it is once, few, many or a size class.

j_gene: TRBJ2-1; v_gene: TRBV7-7; d_gene: TRBD2; len: 20; abundance: NA; CDR3aa: CASSFWKGLAGENAYNEQFF; CDR3nt: TGTGCTAGCAGCTTTTGGAAGGGACTAGCGGGGGAGAACGCCTACAATGAGCAGTTCTTC
j_gene: TRBJ1-4; v_gene: TRBV6-1; d_gene: NA; len: 16; abundance: few; CDR3aa: CASSDRGSAVNEKLFF; CDR3nt: TGTGCCAGCAGTGATCGGGGGTCGGCAGTTAATGAAAAACTGTTTTTT
j_gene: TRBJ1-2; v_gene: TRBV6-1; d_gene: TRBD1; len: 13; abundance: NA; CDR3aa: CASSVGQGYRYTF; CDR3nt: TGTGCCAGCAGCGTGGGACAGGGGTATCGCTACACCTTC
j_gene: TRBJ1-6; v_gene: TRBV10-2; d_gene: NA; len: 14; abundance: once; CDR3aa: CASRPGGPNSPLHF; CDR3nt: TGCGCCAGCAGGCCGGGGGGCCCCAATTCACCCCTCCACTTT
j_gene: TRBJ2-7; v_gene: TRBV28; d_gene: NA; len: 16; abundance: few; CDR3aa: CASSLPRTAGGYEQYF; CDR3nt: TGTGCCAGCAGTTTACCCCGGACTGCCGGAGGGTACGAGCAGTACTTC
j_gene: TRBJ1-2; v_gene: TRBV6-6; d_gene: TRBD1; len: 16; abundance: NA; CDR3aa: CASSSTLGQTNYGYTF; CDR3nt: TGTGCCAGCAGTTCGACCCTGGGACAGACTAACTATGGCTACACCTTC
j_gene: TRBJ2-2; v_gene: TRBV6-1; d_gene: NA; len: 14; abundance: few; CDR3aa: CASKEARGTGELFF; CDR3nt: TGTGCCAGCAAAGAAGCCAGGGGCACCGGGGAGCTGTTTTTT
j_gene: TRBJ2-5; v_gene: TRBV15; d_gene: TRBD1; len: 14; abundance: NA; CDR3aa: CATSSRDRKETQYF; CDR3nt: TGTGCCACCAGCAGCCGGGACAGAAAAGAGACCCAGTACTTC
j_gene: TRBJ2-5; v_gene: TRBV4-3; d_gene: TRBD1; len: 14; abundance: NA; CDR3aa: CASSQEQGEETQYF; CDR3nt: TGCGCCAGCAGCCAGGAACAGGGGGAAGAGACCCAGTACTTC
j_gene: TRBJ1-1; v_gene: TRBV30; d_gene: TRBD1; len: 16; abundance: NA; CDR3aa: CAWSTGTGLWNTEAFF; CDR3nt: TGTGCCTGGAGCACCGGGACAGGGTTGTGGAACACTGAAGCTTTCTTT
j_gene: TRBJ2-3; v_gene: TRBV5-1; d_gene: NA; len: 14; abundance: NA; CDR3aa: CASSLDRGTDTQYF; CDR3nt: TGCGCCAGCAGCTTGGACAGAGGCACAGATACGCAGTATTTT
j_gene: TRBJ1-1; v_gene: TRBV7-2; d_gene: TRBD1; len: 15; abundance: NA; CDR3aa: CASSYTQGVGTEAFF; CDR3nt: TGTGCCAGCAGCTATACGCAGGGGGTAGGCACTGAAGCTTTCTTT
j_gene: TRBJ2-7; v_gene: TRBV2; d_gene: TRBD2; len: 15; abundance: NA; CDR3aa: CASKVLAGVSYEQYF; CDR3nt: TGTGCCAGCAAAGTACTAGCGGGTGTCTCCTACGAGCAGTACTTC
j_gene: TRBJ2-5; v_gene: TRBV6-1; d_gene: NA; len: 13; abundance: NA; CDR3aa: CASRQGLWETQYF; CDR3nt: TGTGCCAGCAGACAGGGTTTGTGGGAGACCCAGTACTTC
j_gene: TRBJ1-1; v_gene: TRBV7-9; d_gene: NA; len: 14; abundance: few; CDR3aa: CASSLGHMNTEAFF; CDR3nt: TGTGCCAGCAGCTTAGGGCACATGAACACTGAAGCTTTCTTT
j_gene: TRBJ1-5; v_gene: TRBV14; d_gene: NA; len: 13; abundance: NA; CDR3aa: CASSPHPNQPQHF; CDR3nt: TGTGCCAGCAGCCCACACCCGAATCAGCCCCAGCATTTT
j_gene: TRBJ2-5; v_gene: TRBV6-5; d_gene: TRBD1; len: 15; abundance: NA; CDR3aa: CASRPRGQVQETQYF; CDR3nt: TGTGCCAGCAGACCAAGGGGACAGGTCCAAGAGACCCAGTACTTC
j_gene: TRBJ2-3; v_gene: TRBV23-1; d_gene: TRBD2; len: 16; abundance: NA; CDR3aa: CASSQSKTSVLDTQYF; CDR3nt: TGCGCCAGCAGTCAATCGAAAACTAGCGTCTTAGATACGCAGTATTTT
j_gene: TRBJ2-7; v_gene: TRBV30; d_gene: TRBD1; len: 14; abundance: NA; CDR3aa: CAWRGQGISYEQYF; CDR3nt: TGTGCCTGGAGAGGACAGGGGATCTCCTACGAGCAGTACTTC
j_gene: TRBJ1-3; v_gene: TRBV6-5; d_gene: TRBD1; len: 14; abundance: few; CDR3aa: CASRGQLSGNTIYF; CDR3nt: TGTGCCAGCAGGGGACAGCTCTCTGGAAACACCATATATTTT
j_gene: TRBJ1-3; v_gene: TRBV30; d_gene: NA; len: 15; abundance: NA; CDR3aa: CAWSDTGNSGNTIYF; CDR3nt: TGTGCCTGGAGTGATACAGGGAACTCTGGAAACACCATATATTTT
j_gene: TRBJ1-1; v_gene: TRBV18; d_gene: NA; len: 14; abundance: few; CDR3aa: CASSRGDTNTEAFF; CDR3nt: TGTGCCAGCTCTCGGGGAGATACGAACACTGAAGCTTTCTTT
j_gene: TRBJ1-2; v_gene: TRBV5-6; d_gene: NA; len: 16; abundance: NA; CDR3aa: CASSLAQTARSWGYTF; CDR3nt: TGTGCCAGCAGCTTGGCCCAAACAGCCCGCTCATGGGGCTACACCTTC
j_gene: TRBJ2-1; v_gene: TRBV6-5; d_gene: NA; len: 16; abundance: NA; CDR3aa: CASSYEGTSSYNEQFF; CDR3nt: TGTGCCAGCAGTTACGAGGGGACAAGCTCCTACAATGAGCAGTTCTTC
j_gene: TRBJ2-1; v_gene: TRBV5-4; d_gene: TRBD2; len: 18; abundance: NA; CDR3aa: CASSPSGGRASSYNEQFF; CDR3nt: TGTGCCAGCAGCCCTTCGGGCGGGAGGGCGAGCTCCTACAATGAGCAGTTCTTC
j_gene: TRBJ2-7; v_gene: TRBV2; d_gene: TRBD1; len: 15; abundance: NA; CDR3aa: CASSDPGQGTYEQYF; CDR3nt: TGTGCCAGCAGTGACCCGGGACAGGGTACCTACGAGCAGTACTTC
j_gene: TRBJ1-1; v_gene: TRBV30; d_gene: TRBD1; len: 13; abundance: NA; CDR3aa: CAWSDAGQREAFF; CDR3nt: TGTGCCTGGAGTGACGCGGGACAGAGAGAAGCTTTCTTT
j_gene: TRBJ1-1; v_gene: TRBV7-2; d_gene: NA; len: 15; abundance: NA; CDR3aa: CASSSIPSGLVEAFF; CDR3nt: TGTGCCAGCAGCTCGATACCTTCAGGGTTGGTTGAAGCTTTCTTT
j_gene: TRBJ1-1; v_gene: TRBV4-1; d_gene: NA; len: 14; abundance: NA; CDR3aa: CASSLPTEQDEAFF; CDR3nt: TGCGCCAGCAGCCTACCGACAGAGCAAGATGAAGCTTTCTTT
j_gene: TRBJ1-2; v_gene: TRBV15; d_gene: NA; len: 16; abundance: few; CDR3aa: CATSTPLKGLTGGYTF; CDR3nt: TGTGCCACCAGCACACCGTTGAAGGGCTTGACGGGGGGCTACACCTTC
j_gene: TRBJ2-1; v_gene: TRBV5-1; d_gene: NA; len: 16; abundance: NA; CDR3aa: CASSPGTGPPGNEQFF; CDR3nt: TGCGCCAGCAGCCCGGGAACAGGGCCCCCGGGTAATGAGCAGTTCTTC
j_gene: TRBJ2-7; v_gene: TRBV4-2; d_gene: TRBD2; len: 14; abundance: NA; CDR3aa: CASSPSGGAHEQYF; CDR3nt: TGTGCCAGCAGCCCGAGCGGGGGGGCGCACGAGCAGTACTTC
j_gene: TRBJ2-3; v_gene: TRBV2; d_gene: NA; len: 14; abundance: few; CDR3aa: CAISGDAGRDTQYF; CDR3nt: TGTGCCATCTCAGGGGACGCTGGTCGTGATACGCAGTATTTT
j_gene: TRBJ2-2; v_gene: TRBV5-1; d_gene: NA; len: 12; abundance: NA; CDR3aa: CASSLNTGELFF; CDR3nt: TGCGCCAGCAGCCTTAACACCGGGGAGCTGTTTTTT
j_gene: TRBJ1-2; v_gene: TRBV28; d_gene: TRBD1; len: 14; abundance: once; CDR3aa: CASSPGTGGWGYTF; CDR3nt: TGTGCCAGCAGTCCCGGGACAGGGGGTTGGGGCTACACCTTC
j_gene: TRBJ1-2; v_gene: TRBV9; d_gene: NA; len: 14; abundance: NA; CDR3aa: CASSVVKENYGYTF; CDR3nt: TGTGCCAGCAGCGTAGTGAAGGAGAACTATGGCTACACCTTC
j_gene: TRBJ1-4; v_gene: TRBV28; d_gene: TRBD1; len: 15; abundance: NA; CDR3aa: CASRPPGQGNEKLFF; CDR3nt: TGTGCCAGCAGACCACCGGGACAGGGGAATGAAAAACTGTTTTTT
j_gene: TRBJ2-1; v_gene: TRBV29-1; d_gene: TRBD2; len: 16; abundance: few; CDR3aa: CSVDGELAGGLGEQFF; CDR3nt: TGCAGCGTTGATGGTGAACTAGCGGGAGGGTTGGGTGAGCAGTTCTTC
j_gene: TRBJ1-1; v_gene: TRBV18; d_gene: NA; len: 13; abundance: NA; CDR3aa: CASSPLVSTEAFF; CDR3nt: TGTGCCAGCTCACCATTGGTGAGCACTGAAGCTTTCTTT